This T cell receptor beta chain was obtained from a study of PD-L1 blockade in urothelial cancer. The authors spiked synthetic TCR analog templates into each PCR. The table came from immunoSEQ multiplex PCR; TCRdb's copy has only in-frame clones and leaves some out. The table shows 30,000 to 50,000 clones, with around 89% occurring only once. This clone has more than one count but fewer than ten. CDR3 length: 15 amino acids. Per germline, CDR1 SGHNT and CDR2 YYREEE (reference sequence). The V gene end was trimmed by 0 bases and the J gene end by 4 bases; junction bases not matched to a gene: 2. The source is a man aged 55 to 70 with urothelial cancer. The sequenced sample was PBMCs, obtained around atezolizumab (anti-PD-L1) treatment. The chain has TRBV5-4 and TRBJ2-7; 12 positions match TRBD2. CDR3 amino acids: CASSLGTSGIYEQYF. CDR3 sequence (DNA): TGTGCCAGCAGCTTGGGGACTAGCGGGATTTACGAGCAGTACTTC.